This entry features one T cell receptor (beta chain) sequence. Its matching antigen is unknown. The PCR contained 60 Vbeta and 13 Jbeta primers. This table comes from immunoSEQ multiplex PCR, and its TCRdb copy is limited to in-frame clones, with some not included. The sample has 100,000 to 150,000 clones, about three quarters seen once. Germline V gene data show CDR1 as ENHRY and CDR2 as SYGVKD. This CDR3 spans 15 amino acids. The V end lost 0 bases, the J end lost 0 bases, and 9 bases lay between the germline ends. This entry comes from a study of cytomegalovirus exposure and HLA in healthy donors. Background on the study: Counted in an early data release were approximately 80 million unique TCRs from HLA-typed donors. Findings and limits, study-wide: The authors later found HLA-associated TCR beta chains more clonally expanded than equally common others.

The sample was PBMCs. This receptor was taken from a woman aged 55-69 years in good health and CMV-seropositive. The chain uses TRBV10-3 and TRBJ2-7; perhaps TRBD2 as D (6 bases). CDR3 region: CAISESFGSSYEQYF. The CDR3 DNA is TGTGCCATCAGTGAGTCTTTCGGGAGCTCCTACGAGCAGTACTTC.